These T cell receptor beta chains were read from a single sample in a study of T cells after yellow fever vaccination. Each CDR3 protein gets one entry after TCRdb re-called the 5' RACE reads with MiXCR. Of a few hundred thousand distinct CDR3 sequences in the sample, less than 20% were seen once. The input for sequencing was PBMCs, taken less than 6 days after the first yellow fever vaccination. The receptors derive from a man between 18 and 35 years old who received the YFV17D yellow fever vaccine. CDR3s include the opening cysteine and the closing phenylalanine or tryptophan. The D gene is left open where the match is weak. Size is stated for part of the rows, as once, few or many counts, or as a class when the clone is expanded.

>TRBJ1-4|few|TRBV29-1|-
TGCAGCGTTGCGGGGGGACAAAATGAAAAACTGTTTTTT
CSVAGGQNEKLFF
>TRBJ1-2|few|TRBV4-1|TRBD1
TGCGCCAGCAGCCAAGACGGCAGGGGGCTTAACTATGGCTACACCTTC
CASSQDGRGLNYGYTF
>TRBJ1-1|-|TRBV6-2/TRBV6-3|-
TGTGCCAGCAGTTACAGGGGGGTGAACACTGAAGCTTTCTTT
CASSYRGVNTEAFF
>TRBJ2-1|few|TRBV12-3/TRBV12-4|-
TGTGCCAGCACCCGGGGACGGCGCGGAGAGCAGTTCTTC
CASTRGRRGEQFF
>TRBJ2-7|few|TRBV20-1|-
TGCAGTGCGGCTCTAGCGCGACCCCCCTACGAGCAGTACTTC
CSAALARPPYEQYF
>TRBJ2-5|-|TRBV4-1|-
TGCGCCAGCAGCCAAGAATGGTTCCGTGGGTGGGAGACCCAGTACTTC
CASSQEWFRGWETQYF
>TRBJ2-3|few|TRBV20-1|TRBD1
TGCAGTGCCGGACAGGGGAGCCCAGATACGCAGTATTTT
CSAGQGSPDTQYF
>TRBJ2-3|few|TRBV7-2|-
TGTGCCAGCAGCCAACAGGGGGGAGGGACAGATACGCAGTATTTT
CASSQQGGGTDTQYF
>TRBJ2-2|-|TRBV7-2|TRBD1
TGTGCCAGCAGCGCCAGACAGGGTTTGAAGGCCGGGGAGCTGTTTTTT
CASSARQGLKAGELFF
>TRBJ2-1|-|TRBV28|TRBD1
TGTGCCAGCAGTTCGCACCCCCTCGGGACAGGGTACTACAATGAGCAGTTCTTC
CASSSHPLGTGYYNEQFF
>TRBJ1-1|-|TRBV27|-
TGTGCCAGTAGAGTAACAGGGAGCACTGAAGCTTTCTTT
CASRVTGSTEAFF
>TRBJ2-7|-|TRBV5-1|TRBD2
TGCGCCAGCAGCCCGGCACTAGCGGGGAATGTGAACGGCGAGCAGTACTTC
CASSPALAGNVNGEQYF
>TRBJ2-2|-|TRBV6-5|-
TGTGCCAGCAGTTGGGTGGGGTTAGACACCGGGGAGCTGTTTTTT
CASSWVGLDTGELFF
>TRBJ1-6|-|TRBV5-1|-
TGCGCCAGCAGCGTAACCGGGGCCTGGGGCAATTCACCCCTCCACTTT
CASSVTGAWGNSPLHF
>TRBJ2-3|few|TRBV4-3|TRBD2
TGCGCCAGCAGCCAAGATCGGCGGGGAGGGGATACGCAGTATTTT
CASSQDRRGGDTQYF
>TRBJ2-3|few|TRBV12-3/TRBV12-4|-
TGTGCCAGCAGTTCAACAGGGCCAGATACGCAGTATTTT
CASSSTGPDTQYF
>TRBJ2-1|few|TRBV6-1|TRBD1
TGTGCCAGCAAGGACAGGGGCTTGTCCTACAATGAGCAGTTCTTC
CASKDRGLSYNEQFF
>TRBJ1-6|-|TRBV5-5|-
TGTGCCAGCAGCTTGTCATTCCGGGGGAGTTCACCCCTCCACTTT
CASSLSFRGSSPLHF
>TRBJ2-3|-|TRBV12-3/TRBV12-4|TRBD2
TGTGCCAGCAGTCATAGCGGGGAGAACACAGATACGCAGTATTTT
CASSHSGENTDTQYF
>TRBJ2-3|few|TRBV7-8|-
TGTGCCAGCAGCTCTCATAGTCGGCTAAATCCAGATACGCAGTATTTT
CASSSHSRLNPDTQYF
>TRBJ2-5|few|TRBV12-3/TRBV12-4|-
TGTGCCAGCAGTCCACGGGGCGGGGTCCAAGAGACCCAGTACTTC
CASSPRGGVQETQYF
>TRBJ2-1|-|TRBV25-1|-
TGTGCCAGCAGTGCTGAGGACGCCTCCTACAATGAGCAGTTCTTC
CASSAEDASYNEQFF
>TRBJ2-3|-|TRBV5-1|TRBD2
TGCGCCAGCAGCTTATCCGGGGGGGTTGCAGATACGCAGTATTTT
CASSLSGGVADTQYF
>TRBJ1-1|-|TRBV27|TRBD1
TGTGCCAGCAGTTCGTTAAACAGGGGGCAGGGGGACACTGAAGCTTTCTTT
CASSSLNRGQGDTEAFF
>TRBJ1-2|-|TRBV4-3|-
TGCGCCAGCAGCCAAGATTTTGTCAACTATGGCTACACCTTC
CASSQDFVNYGYTF
>TRBJ1-5|-|TRBV12-3/TRBV12-4|-
TGTGCCAGCAGTTTTGACATGAATCAGCCCCAGCATTTT
CASSFDMNQPQHF
>TRBJ2-3|many|TRBV7-8|TRBD1
TGTGCCAGCAGCCCAGGGACAGATAGAGTCACAGATACGCAGTATTTT
CASSPGTDRVTDTQYF
>TRBJ2-6|-|TRBV9|TRBD1
TGTGCCAGCAGCGTCCTCGGACAGGGGGCTGCTGGGGCCAACATCCTGACTTTC
CASSVLGQGAAGANILTF
>TRBJ2-5|-|TRBV18|TRBD1
TGTGCCAGCTCACCACCCGGGGTAGGGGGCGCCCCCGAGGAGGAGACCCAGTACTTC
CASSPPGVGGAPEEETQYF
>TRBJ2-5|many|TRBV29-1|TRBD2
TGCAGCGCGACCTCGACTAGCGGGGGGGAGACCCAGTACTTC
CSATSTSGGETQYF
>TRBJ2-5|-|TRBV9|-
TGTGCCAGCAGCGTAGGTAGAAGCGCCCAAGAGACCCAGTACTTC
CASSVGRSAQETQYF
>TRBJ2-6|-|TRBV6-2/TRBV6-3|TRBD1
TGTGCCAGCACTAGGACAGGGTGGTCTGGGGCCAACGTCCTGACTTTC
CASTRTGWSGANVLTF
>TRBJ1-2|-|TRBV7-2|TRBD1
TGTGCCAGCAGCTCAAGGGACAGGCCTAACTATGGCTACACCTTC
CASSSRDRPNYGYTF
>TRBJ2-1|many|TRBV7-9|-
TGTGCCAGCAGCTTTCAGGGGCCGACCTACAATGAGCAGTTCTTC
CASSFQGPTYNEQFF
>TRBJ1-6|-|TRBV7-2|-
TGTGCCAGCAGCTCGGACCCGGGCCAGAATTCACCCCTCCACTTT
CASSSDPGQNSPLHF
>TRBJ2-7|few|TRBV10-3|TRBD1
TGTGCCATGGGGGCCGGGGGACAGGGGATGTGGGAGCAGTACTTC
CAMGAGGQGMWEQYF
>TRBJ1-2|-|TRBV4-3|-
TGCGCCAGCAGCCAAGGTCCTGAGGACTATGGCTACACCTTC
CASSQGPEDYGYTF
>TRBJ2-6|few|TRBV29-1|-
TGCAGCGTTGGCACGGACTTCGAGTCTGGGGCCAACGTCCTGACTTTC
CSVGTDFESGANVLTF
>TRBJ1-1|many|TRBV28|-
TGTGCCAGCAGGTTGATGAACACTGAAGCTTTCTTT
CASRLMNTEAFF
>TRBJ1-1|few|TRBV9|-
TGTGCCAGCAGCGTAGGAGCGGACCACACTGAAGCTTTCTTT
CASSVGADHTEAFF
>TRBJ2-5|-|TRBV12-3/TRBV12-4|TRBD1
TGTGCCAGCAGGCAGGGGGCATCAGAGACCCAGTACTTC
CASRQGASETQYF